The present entry profiles one T cell receptor beta chain with its context. Its antigen is not known. One entry per CDR3 protein results from TCRdb running MiXCR on the RT-PCR reads. The sample consists of fewer than 800,000 distinct CDR3 sequences, approximately 15% of them appearing once. The sample is drawn from a study of response to subunit inactivated influenza vaccine. Looked up from germline, CDR1 is SGHAT and CDR2 is FQNNGV. V was clipped by 7 bases and J by 1 base, with 19 bases between them. CDR3 length: 16 residues. Overall study findings and caveats: It was suggested by the authors that few new T cells are recruited by each seasonal influenza vaccination.

Specimen: PBMCs from blood, collected 11 to 12 days after vaccination. The source is a man aged 50-60 years who received an inactivated influenza vaccine. The chain recombines TRBV11-2 with TRBJ1-1, with a possible D match to TRBD1 (5 bases). CDR3 nucleotides: TGTGCCAGCAACAAAAACCCCGGGGCAAGGAACACTGAAGCTTTCTTT. This sequence encodes CASNKNPGARNTEAFF.